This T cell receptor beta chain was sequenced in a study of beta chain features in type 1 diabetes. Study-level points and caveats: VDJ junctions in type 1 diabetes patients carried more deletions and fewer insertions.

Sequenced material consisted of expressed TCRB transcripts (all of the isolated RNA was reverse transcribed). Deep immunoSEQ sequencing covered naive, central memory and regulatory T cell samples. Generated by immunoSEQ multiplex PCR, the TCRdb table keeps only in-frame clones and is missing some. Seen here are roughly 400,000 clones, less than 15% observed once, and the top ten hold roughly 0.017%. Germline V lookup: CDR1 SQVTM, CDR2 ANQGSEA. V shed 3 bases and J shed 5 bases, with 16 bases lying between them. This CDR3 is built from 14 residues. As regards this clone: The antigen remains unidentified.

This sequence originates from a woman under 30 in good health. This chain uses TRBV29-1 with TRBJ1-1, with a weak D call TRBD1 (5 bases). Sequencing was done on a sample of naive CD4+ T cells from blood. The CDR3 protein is CSVEGRQGITEAFF. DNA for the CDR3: TGCAGCGTTGAGGGGCGGCAAGGGATAACTGAAGCTTTCTTT.